These T cell receptor beta chains were read from a single sample in a study of T cell repertoires in cytomegalovirus infection. No antigen has been assigned to these receptors. In TCRdb, the reads were re-called with MiXCR into one record per CDR3 protein. The sample lists roughly 990,000 distinct CDR3 sequences; around 32% were seen once. This sample comprised cultured CD8+ T cells from PBMCs, obtained from culture after CMV antigen stimulation. These receptors were collected from a human donor in good health (CMV status not recorded). Some clones in this sample may be carry-over from other donors' samples. CDR3s include the opening cysteine and the closing phenylalanine or tryptophan. The D gene is left open where the match is weak. Clone size, where shown, is once, few, many, or a class for clones that have expanded.

V	size	D	J	DNA	CDR3
TRBV7-9	many	.	TRBJ1-5	TGTGCCAGCAGCCCCGGGACGGCGGGCAATCAGCCCCAGCATTTT	CASSPGTAGNQPQHF
TRBV14	.	.	TRBJ2-1	TGTGCCAGCAGCCAAGTTAGGACAGTCGTCGGGCTCTACAATGAGCAGTTCTTC	CASSQVRTVVGLYNEQFF
TRBV9	.	.	TRBJ1-2	TGTGCCAGCAGTCCATCTAACTATGGCTACACCTTC	CASSPSNYGYTF
TRBV20-1	.	.	TRBJ1-5	TGCAGTGCTAGAGCCAGTGGGAGGGTTCGAGGTTACAGGGATAGCAATCAGCCCCAGCATTTT	CSARASGRVRGYRDSNQPQHF
TRBV20-1	.	.	TRBJ1-5	TGCAGTGTTTTACAGGACTGGAGTCAGTCCCAGCATTTT	CSVLQDWSQSQHF
TRBV5-4	few	.	TRBJ2-1	TGTGCCAGCAGGGCAAGGGGGTATGAGCAGTTCTTC	CASRARGYEQFF
TRBV6-5	.	TRBD1	TRBJ2-1	TGTGCCAGCAGTTTCCTACTAAGACAGGGGGGTTATGATGAGCAGTTCTTC	CASSFLLRQGGYDEQFF
TRBV6-5	.	.	TRBJ2-1	TGTGCCAGCAGTTTCGTAGGGTACAATGAGCAGTTCTTC	CASSFVGYNEQFF
TRBV7-8	.	.	TRBJ2-3	TGTGCCAGCAGCTGGGCGAATGGGACTTTCACAGATACGCAGTATTTT	CASSWANGTFTDTQYF
TRBV7-2	many	TRBD1	TRBJ2-5	TGTGCCAGCAGCTTAGTACAGGGGCTACAAGAGACCCAGTACTTC	CASSLVQGLQETQYF
TRBV6-1	.	.	TRBJ2-1	TGTGCCAGCAGTGAAGATTGGTCATTCGATGAGCAGTTCTTC	CASSEDWSFDEQFF
TRBV7-6	few	.	TRBJ2-1	TGTGCCAGCAGCTTGACTATCTACAATGAGCAGTTCTTC	CASSLTIYNEQFF
TRBV5-4	few	TRBD2	TRBJ2-5	TGTGCCAGCAGCTTGGGACGGGGGGGCCCGTCTGCGACCCAGTACTTC	CASSLGRGGPSATQYF
TRBV6-6	many	.	TRBJ2-5	TGTGCCAGCAGTTACGGACAGAAAGAGACCCAGTACTTC	CASSYGQKETQYF
TRBV7-8	many	.	TRBJ1-2	TGTGCCAGCAGCTTAGGCCAAGGGGGTTATGCTAACTATGGCTACACCTTC	CASSLGQGGYANYGYTF
TRBV7-3	.	.	TRBJ1-3	TGTGCTAGCAGTCCAGGGTTCGGAAACACCATATATTTT	CASSPGFGNTIYF
TRBV27	.	.	TRBJ1-2	TGTGCCAGCAGTTTACGTCCAGAGTCCTTTGGCTACACCTTC	CASSLRPESFGYTF
TRBV3-1	.	.	TRBJ2-2	TGTGCCAGCAGCCAAGTATGGGAAGGGGGGACCGGGGAGCTGTTTTTT	CASSQVWEGGTGELFF
TRBV7-2	many	TRBD2	TRBJ2-5	TGTGCCAGCAGCCCCGGGCTAGCGGGGGATCAAGAGACCCAGTACTTC	CASSPGLAGDQETQYF
TRBV27	few	.	TRBJ2-7	TGTGCCAGCAGAGGAGGGGGGTACGAGCAGTACTTC	CASRGGGYEQYF
TRBV3-1	.	TRBD1	TRBJ2-5	TGTGCCAGCAGCCAAGATCCCCCCGACAGGGTAGAAGAGACCCAGTACTTC	CASSQDPPDRVEETQYF
TRBV5-1	.	.	TRBJ2-1	TGCGCCAGCATCACGTTTGGTGGGGAGCAGTTCTTC	CASITFGGEQFF